The clone carrying this T cell receptor (beta chain) was seen only a few times. In the original workflow: Reference gene primer amplification gave estimated nucleated cell counts. Measured with immunoSEQ multiplex PCR; TCRdb has only the in-frame clones, and not every one. The D gene and trimming were derived from the DNA, and the V and J assignments and clone size from that table. The table records about 230,000 clones, about 90% of them present only once. This entry comes from a study of blood T cell repertoires in COVID-19. Turning to the study itself: Samples of COVID-19 (acute and convalescent) were obtained from the United States, Italy and Spain.

V lost 4 bases, J lost 2 bases, and 6 bases stayed unmatched. The germline gives CDR1 MNHGY, CDR2 SVAAGI. The CDR3 extends over 16 amino acids. The sequencing input was peripheral blood. The V call is TRBV6-9, the J call TRBJ2-3; 10 nucleotides agree with TRBD2. This sequence originates from a woman aged 55-69 years with acute or convalescent COVID-19. Here the CDR3 reads CASSCRLAGFTDTQYF. The CDR3 DNA is TGTGCCAGCAGTTGTCGACTAGCGGGCTTCACAGATACGCAGTATTTT.